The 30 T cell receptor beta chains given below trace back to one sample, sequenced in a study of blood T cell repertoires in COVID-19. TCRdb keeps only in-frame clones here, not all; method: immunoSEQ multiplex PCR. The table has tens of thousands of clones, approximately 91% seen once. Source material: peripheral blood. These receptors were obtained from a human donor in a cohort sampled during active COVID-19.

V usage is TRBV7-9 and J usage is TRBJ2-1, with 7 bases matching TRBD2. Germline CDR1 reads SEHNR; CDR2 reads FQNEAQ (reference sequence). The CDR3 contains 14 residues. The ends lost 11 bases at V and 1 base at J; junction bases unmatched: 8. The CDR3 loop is CAWGRAESYNEQFF. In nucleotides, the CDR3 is TGTGCCTGGGGGAGGGCAGAATCCTACAATGAGCAGTTCTTC. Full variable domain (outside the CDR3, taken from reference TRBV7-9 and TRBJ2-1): DTGVSQNPRHKITKRGQNVTFRCDPISEHNRLYWYRQTLGQGPEFLTYFQNEAQLEKSRLLSDRFSAERPKGSFSTLEIQRTEQGDSAMYLCAWGRAESYNEQFFGPGTRLTVL.

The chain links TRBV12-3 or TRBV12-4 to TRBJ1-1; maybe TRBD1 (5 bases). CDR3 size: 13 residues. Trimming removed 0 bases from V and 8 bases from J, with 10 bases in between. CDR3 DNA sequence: TGTGCCAGCAGTTTAGCGGGGCAAGGCGAAGCTTTCTTT. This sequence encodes CASSLAGQGEAFF.

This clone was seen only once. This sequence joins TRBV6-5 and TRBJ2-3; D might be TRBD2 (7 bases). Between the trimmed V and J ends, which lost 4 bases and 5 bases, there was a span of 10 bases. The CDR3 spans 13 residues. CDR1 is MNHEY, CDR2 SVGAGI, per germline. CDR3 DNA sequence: TGTGCCAGCAGTTTCGGGGGGCAAGATACGCAGTATTTT. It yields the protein CASSFGGQDTQYF.

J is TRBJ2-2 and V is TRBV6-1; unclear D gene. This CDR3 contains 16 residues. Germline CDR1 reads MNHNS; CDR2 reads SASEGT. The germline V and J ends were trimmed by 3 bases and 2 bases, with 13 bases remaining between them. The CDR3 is CASSEFRLPNTGELFF. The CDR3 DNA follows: TGTGCCAGCAGTGAGTTCAGACTCCCCAACACCGGGGAGCTGTTTTTT.

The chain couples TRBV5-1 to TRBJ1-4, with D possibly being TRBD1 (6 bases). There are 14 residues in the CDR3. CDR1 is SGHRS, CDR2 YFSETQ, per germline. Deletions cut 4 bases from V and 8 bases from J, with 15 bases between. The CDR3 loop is CASSGGRTGEKLFF. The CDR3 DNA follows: TGCGCCAGCAGCGGTGGCAGAACAGGGGAAAAACTGTTTTTT.

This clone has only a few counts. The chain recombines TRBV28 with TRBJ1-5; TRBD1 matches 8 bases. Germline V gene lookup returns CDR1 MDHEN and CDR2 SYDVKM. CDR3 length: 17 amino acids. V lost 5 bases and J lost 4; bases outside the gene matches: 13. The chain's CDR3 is CASSQDRGLRPNQPQHF. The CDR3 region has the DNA TGTGCCAGCAGTCAAGACAGGGGTTTGCGGCCGAATCAGCCCCAGCATTTT.

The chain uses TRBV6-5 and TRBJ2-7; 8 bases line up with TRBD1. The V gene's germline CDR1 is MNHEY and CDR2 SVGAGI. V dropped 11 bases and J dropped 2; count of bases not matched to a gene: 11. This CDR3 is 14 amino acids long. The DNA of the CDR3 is TGTGCCGCTGCGGGGACAGGAATCACCTACGAGCAGTACTTC. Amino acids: CAAAGTGITYEQYF.

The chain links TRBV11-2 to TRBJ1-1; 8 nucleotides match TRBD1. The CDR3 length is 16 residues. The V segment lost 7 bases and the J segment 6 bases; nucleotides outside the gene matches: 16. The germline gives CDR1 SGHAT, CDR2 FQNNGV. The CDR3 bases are TGTGCCAGCACCCCTGGGACAGGCCAGATGCAGGCTGAAGCTTTCTTT. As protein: CASTPGTGQMQAEAFF. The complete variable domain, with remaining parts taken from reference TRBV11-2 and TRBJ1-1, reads EAGVAQSPRYKIIEKRQSVAFWCNPISGHATLYWYQQILGQGPKLLIQFQNNGVVDDSQLPKDRFSAERLKGVDSTLKIQPAKLEDSAVYLCASTPGTGQMQAEAFFGQGTRLTVV.

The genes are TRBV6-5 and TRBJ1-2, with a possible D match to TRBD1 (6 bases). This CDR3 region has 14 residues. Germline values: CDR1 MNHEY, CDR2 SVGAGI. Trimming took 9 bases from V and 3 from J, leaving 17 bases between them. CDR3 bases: TGTGCCAGTCGGACAGTGATGATGGACTATGGCTACACCTTC. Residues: CASRTVMMDYGYTF.

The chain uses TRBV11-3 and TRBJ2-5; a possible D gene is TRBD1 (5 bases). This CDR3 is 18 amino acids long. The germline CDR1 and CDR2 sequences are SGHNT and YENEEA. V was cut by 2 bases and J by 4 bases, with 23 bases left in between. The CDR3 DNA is TGTGCCAGCAGCTTACCCCAAGCAAGGGGCAGGGTAGGAGAGACCCAGTACTTC. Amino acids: CASSLPQARGRVGETQYF.

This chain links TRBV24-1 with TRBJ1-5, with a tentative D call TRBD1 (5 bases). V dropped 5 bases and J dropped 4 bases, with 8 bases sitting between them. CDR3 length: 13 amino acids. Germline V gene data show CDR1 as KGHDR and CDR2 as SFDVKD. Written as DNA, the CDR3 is TGTGCCACCAGTGTGGGGGGGAATCAGCCCCAGCATTTT. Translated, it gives CATSVGGNQPQHF.

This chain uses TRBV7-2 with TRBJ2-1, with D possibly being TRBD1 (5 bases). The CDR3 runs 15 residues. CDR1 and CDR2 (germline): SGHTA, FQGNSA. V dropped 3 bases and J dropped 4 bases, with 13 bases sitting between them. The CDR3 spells CASSLTANRYNEQFF. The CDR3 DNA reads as TGTGCCAGCAGCTTGACAGCCAACAGATACAATGAGCAGTTCTTC.

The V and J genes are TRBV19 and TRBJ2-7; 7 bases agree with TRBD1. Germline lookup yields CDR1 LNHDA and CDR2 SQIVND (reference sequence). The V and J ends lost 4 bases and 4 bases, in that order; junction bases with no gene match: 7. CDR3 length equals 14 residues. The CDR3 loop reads CASSNAGTEYEQYV. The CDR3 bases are TGTGCCAGTAGTAACGCCGGGACAGAGTACGAGCAGTACGTC.

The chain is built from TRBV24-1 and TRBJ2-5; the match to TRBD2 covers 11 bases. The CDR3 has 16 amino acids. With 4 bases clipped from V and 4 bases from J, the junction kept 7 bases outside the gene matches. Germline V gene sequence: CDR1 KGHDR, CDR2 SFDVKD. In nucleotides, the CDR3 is TGTGCCACCAGTGACCCTAGCGGGGGGCTAAGAGAGACCCAGTACTTC. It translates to CATSDPSGGLRETQYF.

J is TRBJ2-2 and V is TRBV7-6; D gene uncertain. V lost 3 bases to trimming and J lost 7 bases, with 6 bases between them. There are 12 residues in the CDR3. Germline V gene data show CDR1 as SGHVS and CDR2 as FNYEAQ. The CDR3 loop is CASSFPGGELFF. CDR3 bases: TGTGCCAGCAGCTTCCCGGGCGGGGAGCTGTTTTTT. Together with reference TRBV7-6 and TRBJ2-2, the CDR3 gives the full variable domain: GAGVSQSPRYKVTKRGQDVALRCDPISGHVSLYWYRQALGQGPEFLTYFNYEAQQDKSGLPNDRFSAERPEGSISTLTIQRTEQRDSAMYRCASSFPGGELFFGEGSRLTVL.

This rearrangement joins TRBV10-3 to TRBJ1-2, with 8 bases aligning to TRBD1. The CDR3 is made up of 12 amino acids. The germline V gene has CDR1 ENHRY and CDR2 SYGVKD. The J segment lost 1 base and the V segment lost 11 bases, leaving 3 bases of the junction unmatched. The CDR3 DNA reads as TGTGCCGTCGGACAGGGTAACTATGGCTACACCTTC. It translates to CAVGQGNYGYTF.

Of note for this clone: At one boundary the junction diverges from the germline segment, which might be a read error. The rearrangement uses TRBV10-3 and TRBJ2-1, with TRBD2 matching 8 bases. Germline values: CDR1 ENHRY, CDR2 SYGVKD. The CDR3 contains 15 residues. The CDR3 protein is CAIGDPGLVTNEQFF. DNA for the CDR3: TGTGCCATCGGTGATCCGGGACTAGTAACTAATGAGCAGTTCTTC.

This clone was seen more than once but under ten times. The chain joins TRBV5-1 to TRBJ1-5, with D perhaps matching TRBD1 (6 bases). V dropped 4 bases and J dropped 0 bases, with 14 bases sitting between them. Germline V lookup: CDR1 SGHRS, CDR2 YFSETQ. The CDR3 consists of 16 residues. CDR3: CASSAHRDNSNQPQHF. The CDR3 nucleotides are TGCGCCAGCAGCGCCCACAGGGATAATAGCAATCAGCCCCAGCATTTT.

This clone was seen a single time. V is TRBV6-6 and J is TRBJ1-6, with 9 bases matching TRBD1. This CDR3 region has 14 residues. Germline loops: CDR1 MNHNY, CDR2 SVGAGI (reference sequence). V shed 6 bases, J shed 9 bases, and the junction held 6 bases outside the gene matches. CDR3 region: CASRPGTGSSPLHF. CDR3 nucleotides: TGTGCCAGCAGACCCGGGACAGGGAGTTCACCCCTCCACTTT.

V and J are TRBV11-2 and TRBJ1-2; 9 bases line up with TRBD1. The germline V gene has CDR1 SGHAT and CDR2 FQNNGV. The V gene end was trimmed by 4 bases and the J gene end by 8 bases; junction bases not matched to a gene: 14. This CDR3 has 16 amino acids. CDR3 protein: CASSSNRGRVDKGYTF. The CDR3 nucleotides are TGTGCCAGCAGCTCAAACAGGGGGCGCGTAGATAAGGGCTACACCTTC.

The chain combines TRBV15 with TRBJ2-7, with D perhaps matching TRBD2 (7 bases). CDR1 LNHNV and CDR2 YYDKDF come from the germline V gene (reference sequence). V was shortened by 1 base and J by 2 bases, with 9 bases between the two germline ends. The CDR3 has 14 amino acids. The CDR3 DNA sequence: TGTGCCACCAGCAGAGCGGGGGGCCCCTACGAGCAGTACTTC. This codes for CATSRAGGPYEQYF.

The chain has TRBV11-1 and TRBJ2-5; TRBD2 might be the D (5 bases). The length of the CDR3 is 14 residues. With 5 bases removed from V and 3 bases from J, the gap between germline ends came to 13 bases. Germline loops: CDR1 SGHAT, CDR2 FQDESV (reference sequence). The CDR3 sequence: CASSRLLEEETQYF. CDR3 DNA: TGTGCCAGCAGCCGACTCCTGGAGGAAGAGACCCAGTACTTC.

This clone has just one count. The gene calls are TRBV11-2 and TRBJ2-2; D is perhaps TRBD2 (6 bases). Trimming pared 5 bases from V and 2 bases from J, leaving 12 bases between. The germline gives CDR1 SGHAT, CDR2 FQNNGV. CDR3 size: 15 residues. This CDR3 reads CASSHGTPNTGELFF. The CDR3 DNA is TGTGCCAGCAGCCACGGGACTCCCAACACCGGGGAGCTGTTTTTT.

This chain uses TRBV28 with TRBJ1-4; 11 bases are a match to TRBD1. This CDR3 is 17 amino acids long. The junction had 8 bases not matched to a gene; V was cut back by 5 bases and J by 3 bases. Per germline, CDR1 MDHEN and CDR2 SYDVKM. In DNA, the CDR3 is TGTGCCAGCAGTCCTGGGACAGGGGGAGAGGCTAATGAAAAACTGTTTTTT. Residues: CASSPGTGGEANEKLFF.

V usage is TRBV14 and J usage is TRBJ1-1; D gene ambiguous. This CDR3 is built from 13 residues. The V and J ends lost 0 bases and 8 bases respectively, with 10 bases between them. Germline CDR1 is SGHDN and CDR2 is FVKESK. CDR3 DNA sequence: TGTGCCAGCAGCCAAGATGTTTGGCAGGAAGCTTTCTTT. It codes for CASSQDVWQEAFF.

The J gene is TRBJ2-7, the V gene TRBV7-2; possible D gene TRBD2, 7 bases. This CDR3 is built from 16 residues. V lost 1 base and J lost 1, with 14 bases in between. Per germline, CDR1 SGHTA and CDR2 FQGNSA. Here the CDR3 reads CASSLGGGVGSYEQYF. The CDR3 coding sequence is TGTGCCAGCAGCTTAGGGGGGGGCGTCGGGTCCTACGAGCAGTACTTC. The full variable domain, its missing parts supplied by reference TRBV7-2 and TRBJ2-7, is GAGVSQSPSNKVTEKGKDVELRCDPISGHTALYWYRQSLGQGLEFLIYFQGNSAPDKSGLPSDRFSAERTGGSVSTLTIQRTQQEDSAVYLCASSLGGGVGSYEQYFGPGTRLTVT.

The CDR3 loop reads CASSWWNSLVAGRPQHF. CDR3 sequence (DNA): TGTGCCAGCAGCTGGTGGAATTCTTTGGTCGCAGGTAGACCCCAGCATTTT. This chain uses TRBV5-8 with TRBJ1-5, with unresolved D. CDR1 is SGHTS and CDR2 is YDEGEE in the germline V gene. This CDR3 comprises 17 residues. The V end lost 3 bases, the J end lost 10 bases, and 26 bases lay between the germline ends.

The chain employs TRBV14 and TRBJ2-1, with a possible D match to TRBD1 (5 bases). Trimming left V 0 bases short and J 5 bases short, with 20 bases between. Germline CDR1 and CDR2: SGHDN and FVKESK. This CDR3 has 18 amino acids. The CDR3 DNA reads TGTGCCAGCAGCCAAGATAGTTCAGCAGGACAAAGAAACAATGAGCAGTTCTTC. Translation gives CASSQDSSAGQRNNEQFF.

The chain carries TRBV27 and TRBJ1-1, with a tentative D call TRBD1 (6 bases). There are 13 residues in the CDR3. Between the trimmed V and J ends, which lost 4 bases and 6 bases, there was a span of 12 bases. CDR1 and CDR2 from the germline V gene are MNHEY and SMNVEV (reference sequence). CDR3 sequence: CASSSNREAEAFF. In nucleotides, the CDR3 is TGTGCCAGCAGTTCGAACAGGGAAGCTGAAGCTTTCTTT.

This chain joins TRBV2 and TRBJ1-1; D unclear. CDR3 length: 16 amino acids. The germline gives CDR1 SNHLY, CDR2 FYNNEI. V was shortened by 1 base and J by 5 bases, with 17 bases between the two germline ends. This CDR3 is CASSEGNKGRGTEAFF. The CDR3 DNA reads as TGTGCCAGCAGTGAAGGTAATAAGGGCCGAGGGACTGAAGCTTTCTTT.